This T cell receptor beta chain was recorded in a study of T cell responses to AZD1222 COVID-19 vaccine. The study, taken as a whole, reports: Increases in Spike-specific TCR breadth and depth were seen after two AZD1222 doses. Nearly half of spike-specific TCRs reportedly go after variant regions that carry no mutations. Researchers report vaccine-associated CD4 TCRs spanning spike, with dominance at 160-218 and 743-854.

Profiled with immunoSEQ multiplex PCR; TCRdb holds only in-frame clones, not every one. Altogether more than 100,000 clones are present, over 75% being singletons, with the ten largest covering 7.6%. For this clone: What it binds is not known.

V was trimmed by 4 bases and J by 0 bases, leaving 27 bases between them. CDR1 and CDR2 from the germline V gene are SQVTM and ANQGSEA. The CDR3 extends over 19 amino acids. This sequence joins TRBV29-1 and TRBJ1-1, with D tentatively TRBD1 (6 bases). The sample here was peripheral blood, taken on day 0 of AZD1222 vaccination. The TCR was taken from an adult in good health. This CDR3 reads CSVVLSGRGVAELNTEAFF. In nucleotides, the CDR3 is TGCAGCGTTGTTCTATCGGGGAGGGGGGTGGCCGAGTTGAACACTGAAGCTTTCTTT.